This T cell receptor (beta chain) comes out of a study of T cells in tuberculosis. Overall study: Sequenced TCRs come from CD1B-GMM tetramer-binding T cells. In South Africa, adults with active tuberculosis were compared with IGRA-negative and latently infected IGRA-positive adolescents.

In the case of this clone: Its antigen is unidentified.

Whole-study findings and limits: A GMM-specific repertoire classifier reached about 90% accuracy, AUROC 0.85 to 0.95.

On average roughly 90,000 T cells per donor were immunosequenced. The V gene lost 6 bases and the J gene lost 1 base, with 11 bases spanning the gap. The germline gives CDR1 LNHDA, CDR2 SQIVND (reference sequence). CDR3 length: 14 residues. The method was immunoSEQ multiplex PCR; TCRdb's version includes in-frame clones alone and lacks a portion of them. Here the sample spans about 20,000 clones, around 89% being singletons. The receptor was isolated from a donor aged 10-30 years with latent tuberculosis or without tuberculosis infection. The chain links TRBV19 to TRBJ2-3, with D perhaps matching TRBD2 (5 bases). Sequencing used PBMCs. As DNA, the CDR3 is TGTGCCAGTAGCAGCCTCGGGGGCACAGATACGCAGTATTTT. It encodes CASSSLGGTDTQYF. Variable domain in full (rest from reference TRBV19 and TRBJ2-3): DGGITQSPKYLFRKEGQNVTLSCEQNLNHDAMYWYRQDPGQGLRLIYYSQIVNDFQKGDIAEGYSVSREKKESFPLTVTSAQKNPTAFYLCASSSLGGTDTQYFGPGTRLTVL.